The next 7 T cell receptor beta chains were all read from a single sample in a study of CD4 T cells in relation to SARS-CoV-2 and coronaviruses. No cognate antigen is known for these TCRs. Before the COVID-19 pandemic, during about 2010-2018, CD4+ T cells were taken from unexposed donors. After ten to eleven days of culture, CD4+ T cells were isolated. Assay: immunoSEQ multiplex PCR; the TCRdb copy retains only in-frame clones and omits some. Of about 19,000 clones in the sample, approximately 80% were seen once. The sequenced sample consisted of CD4+ T cells from PBMCs, cultured in vitro. Source of these receptors: a human donor in good health.

The chain is built from TRBV27 and TRBJ1-1; D gene ambiguous. The germline gives CDR1 MNHEY, CDR2 SMNVEV (reference sequence). This CDR3 has 16 residues. V was trimmed by 0 bases and J by 1 base, leaving 12 bases between them. CDR3 loop: CASSLSGLLGNTEAFF. CDR3 DNA: TGTGCCAGCAGTTTATCGGGTCTTCTTGGGAACACTGAAGCTTTCTTT.

This rearrangement joins TRBV7-2 to TRBJ2-1; tentatively, D is TRBD2 (6 bases). The CDR3 loop spans 14 amino acids. Germline values: CDR1 SGHTA, CDR2 FQGNSA. V was trimmed by 1 base and J by 8 bases, leaving 12 bases between them. As DNA, the CDR3 is TGTGCCAGCAGCTTAGGGCCTAGCGCACATGAGCAGTTCTTC. Translated: CASSLGPSAHEQFF.

This chain joins TRBV28 and TRBJ1-2, with unresolved D. This CDR3 has 17 amino acids. V was clipped by 2 bases and J by 3 bases, with 19 bases between them. Looked up from germline, CDR1 is MDHEN and CDR2 is SYDVKM. The CDR3 region has the DNA TGTGCCAGCAGTTTAAGTGCGGCTGGGAGTGGTGACTATGGCTACACCTTC. It translates to CASSLSAAGSGDYGYTF.

This sequence joins TRBV19 and TRBJ1-5; 7 bases line up with TRBD1. Unmatched junction bases numbered 7, after V lost 4 bases and J lost 4 bases. CDR3 length: 15 amino acids. Per the germline V gene, CDR1 is LNHDA and CDR2 is SQIVND (reference sequence). The CDR3 spells CASSTGQAWNQPQHF. CDR3 nucleotide sequence: TGTGCCAGTAGTACCGGACAGGCTTGGAATCAGCCCCAGCATTTT.

This clone was observed a single time. The V and J genes are TRBV5-1 and TRBJ1-5; D ambiguous. Germline CDR1 reads SGHRS; CDR2 reads YFSETQ. With 4 bases removed from V and 1 base from J, the gap between germline ends came to 18 bases. The CDR3 is made up of 17 amino acids. CDR3 in amino acids: CASSPTPSVGSNQPQHF. DNA of the CDR3: TGCGCCAGCAGCCCCACTCCCAGCGTCGGGAGCAATCAGCCCCAGCATTTT.

Only a few counts were recorded for this clone. The chain employs TRBV19 and TRBJ1-5, with 9 bases aligning to TRBD1. Germline values: CDR1 LNHDA, CDR2 SQIVND (reference sequence). V dropped 6 bases and J dropped 5; count of bases not matched to a gene: 5. The CDR3 length is 14 residues. CDR3 in amino acids: CASSPTGGDQPQHF. In DNA, the CDR3 is TGTGCCAGTAGCCCGACAGGGGGTGATCAGCCCCAGCATTTT.

V is TRBV4-1 and J is TRBJ2-2; no clear D gene. V dropped 1 base and J dropped 7 bases, with 10 bases sitting between them. CDR3 length equals 14 residues. Germline values: CDR1 MGHRA, CDR2 YSYEKL. The CDR3, as DNA: TGCGCCAGCAGCCAAGCAGGTTATAACGGGGAGCTGTTTTTT. It translates to CASSQAGYNGELFF.